This T cell receptor beta chain came from a study of blood T cell repertoires in COVID-19 (dated by TCRdb to 2018 to 2020). Study-wide context: The collaborator samples originated in the United States, Italy and Spain and spanned the acute and convalescent phases of COVID-19. The samples were drawn from the first 160 participants of the ongoing ImmuneRACE study and from some 1,300 subjects provided by 6 global collaborators. Subjects who had been exposed to COVID-19, were actively infected with it, or had recovered from it provided the deeply sampled blood TCRbeta repertoires that made up the dataset. HLA class I and class II types, where available, came from metadata supplied by the sample provider rather than from assay-based typing. A de-identified subject ID, COVID-19 status, age in years and sex were almost always included in the sample metadata. The material from the prospective study consisted of cDNA or gDNA derived from T cells, B-cell-depleted T cells, or PBMCs. The repertoires were made available in a free public database intended to serve as a resource for research on the immune response to SARS-CoV-2.

TCRbeta CDR3 regions were amplified from genomic DNA using the immunoSEQ Assay, a bias-controlled multiplex PCR. In the paper's pipeline: Nucleated cell counts per sample were estimated from amplification of reference gene primers within the assay. Sequence reads were collapsed and filtered to measure the absolute abundance of every unique TCRbeta CDR3 rearrangement. Productive Simpson clonality was computed per sample as the square root of Simpson's diversity index over productive rearrangements. This immuneACCESS table, as held by TCRdb, lists in-frame sequences with V and J called but not all clones. Of the missing ones, under half trace to an unresolved V gene in checked studies; the others have no known cause. D and trimming come from the DNA, and the V and J calls and clone size come from that table. This sample holds about 190,000 clones; over 70% were observed only once. The ten largest clones take up 17% of the sample.

On the study overall, not on this receptor specifically: The amount of clinical and demographic metadata varied by source and participant and was provided uncurated.

The CDR3 numbers 14 residues from cysteine through phenylalanine. Only the CDR3 DNA is retained, 42 bases long and in frame from the first base. From a lookup of the germline V gene (reference sequence), CDR1 and CDR2 are SEHNR and FQNEAQ. Trimming at the junction amounts to 6 bases on V and 4 bases on J, and the germline ends lie 13 bases apart. Collaborating institutions collected whole blood in K2EDTA tubes following their own protocols. Collaborator samples were shipped for TCRbeta analysis as frozen whole blood, isolated PBMCs, or DNA extracted from either sample type. This clone was observed once. Its specific antigen is unknown. Base-call qualities are not available, and no considerably larger clone is one nucleotide away.

This sequence was found in a man in his 60s with active or convalescent COVID-19. The V and J genes are TRBV7-9 and TRBJ1-5; a weak D assignment points to TRBD1 (5 bases agree). Sequencing was carried out using peripheral blood. CDR3 loop: CASRLQVYNQPQHF. Here is the DNA: TGTGCCAGCAGGTTACAGGTTTATAATCAGCCCCAGCATTTT.